The 4 T cell receptor beta chains given below trace back to one sample, sequenced in a study of T cells expressing NK-cell markers. One entry per CDR3 protein, without DNA, is what TCRdb gives after re-calling the 5' RACE reads. Listed are 350,000 to 500,000 distinct CDR3 sequences; about 7.1% falls within the top ten. The sample consisted of blood T cells: a sorted CD56 or NKG2C T cell subset, CD4+ or CD8+ T cells, or bulk PBMC T cells (not recorded which). The receptors were sampled from a woman between 18 and 70 years old in good health.

V is TRBV3-1 and J is TRBJ2-3; TCRdb picks TRBD1, but there is no DNA to check that call. This CDR3 spans 15 amino acids. Germline lookup yields CDR1 LGHDT and CDR2 YNNKEL (reference sequence). CDR3 region: CASSRGTGSTDTQYF.

The rearrangement uses TRBV6-5 and TRBJ2-5; TCRdb returns TRBD2, unconfirmable since there is no DNA. Germline assignment: CDR1 MNHEY and CDR2 SVGAGI. This CDR3 spans 15 amino acids. The CDR3 sequence: CASSYSLAGGETQYF.

The chain couples TRBV29-1 to TRBJ2-2. The CDR3 sequence is 13 residues long. Germline assignment: CDR1 SQVTM and CDR2 ANQGSEA. The CDR3 protein is CSVEGQSPGELFF.

The J gene is TRBJ2-3, the V gene TRBV7-2. This CDR3 spans 12 amino acids. Germline lookup yields CDR1 SGHTA and CDR2 FQGNSA. This chain's CDR3 is CASSPLMGTQYF.